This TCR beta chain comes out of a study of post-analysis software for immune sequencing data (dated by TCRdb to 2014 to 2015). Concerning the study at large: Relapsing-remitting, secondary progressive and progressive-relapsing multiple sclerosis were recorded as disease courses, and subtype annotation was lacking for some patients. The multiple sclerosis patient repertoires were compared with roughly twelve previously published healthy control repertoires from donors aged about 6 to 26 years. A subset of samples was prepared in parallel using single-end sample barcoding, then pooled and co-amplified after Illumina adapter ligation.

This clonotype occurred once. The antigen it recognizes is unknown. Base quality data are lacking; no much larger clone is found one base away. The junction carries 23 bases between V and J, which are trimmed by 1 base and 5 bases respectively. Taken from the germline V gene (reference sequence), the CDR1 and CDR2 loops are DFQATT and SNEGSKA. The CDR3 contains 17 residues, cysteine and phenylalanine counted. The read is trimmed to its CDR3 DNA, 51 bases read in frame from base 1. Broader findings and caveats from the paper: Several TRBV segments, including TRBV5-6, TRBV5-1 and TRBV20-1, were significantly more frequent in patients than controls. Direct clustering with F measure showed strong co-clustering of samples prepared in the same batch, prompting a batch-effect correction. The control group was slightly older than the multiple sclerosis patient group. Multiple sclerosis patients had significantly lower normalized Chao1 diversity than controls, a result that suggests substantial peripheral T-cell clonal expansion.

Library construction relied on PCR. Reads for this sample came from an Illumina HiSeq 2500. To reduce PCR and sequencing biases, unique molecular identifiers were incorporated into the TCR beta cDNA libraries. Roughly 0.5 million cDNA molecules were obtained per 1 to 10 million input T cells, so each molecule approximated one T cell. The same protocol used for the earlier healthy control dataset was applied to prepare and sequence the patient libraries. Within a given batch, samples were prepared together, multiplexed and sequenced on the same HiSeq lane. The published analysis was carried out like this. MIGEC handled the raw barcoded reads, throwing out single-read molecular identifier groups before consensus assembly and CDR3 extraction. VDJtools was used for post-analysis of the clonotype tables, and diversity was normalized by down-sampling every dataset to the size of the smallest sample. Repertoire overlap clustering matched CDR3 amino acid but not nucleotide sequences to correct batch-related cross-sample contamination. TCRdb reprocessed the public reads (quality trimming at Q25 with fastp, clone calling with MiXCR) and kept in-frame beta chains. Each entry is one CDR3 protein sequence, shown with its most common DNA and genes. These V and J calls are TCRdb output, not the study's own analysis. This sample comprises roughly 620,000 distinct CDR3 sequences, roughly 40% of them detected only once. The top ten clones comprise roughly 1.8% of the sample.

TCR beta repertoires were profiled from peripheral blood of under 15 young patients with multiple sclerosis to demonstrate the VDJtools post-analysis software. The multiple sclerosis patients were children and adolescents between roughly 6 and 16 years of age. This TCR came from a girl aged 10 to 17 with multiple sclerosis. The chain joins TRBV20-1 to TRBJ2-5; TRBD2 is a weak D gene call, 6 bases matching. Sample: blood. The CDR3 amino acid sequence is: CSARGGIPISKPETQYF. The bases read TGCAGTGCTAGAGGCGGGATCCCCATATCCAAACCGGAGACCCAGTACTTC.